Shown below are 5 T cell receptor beta chains from a single sample sequenced in a study of a mutant IDH1 vaccine in newly diagnosed glioma. Time point of the sample: week 35, safety follow-up. Alongside topical imiquimod, each dose of vaccine comprised 300 ug of mutant IDH1 20-mer peptide. What these receptors recognize is not known. Assay: immunoSEQ multiplex PCR; the TCRdb copy retains only in-frame clones and omits some. The profile covers 55,000 to 65,000 clones, with around 80% appearing a single time and around 4.6% taken by the ten largest. The material was PBMCs, obtained from a glioma patient whose treatment included an IDH1 peptide vaccine. The receptors come from a man younger than 40 with glioma.

The chain has TRBV7-9 and TRBJ1-6, with D unclear. This CDR3 comprises 16 residues. Germline-derived CDR1 and CDR2 are SEHNR and FQNEAQ (reference sequence). V lost 0 bases and J lost 12, with 18 bases in between. The CDR3 DNA reads as TGTGCCAGCAGCTTAGCCCCGATCGGCCGAGCCGAACCCCTCCACTTT. This encodes CASSLAPIGRAEPLHF.

This chain joins TRBV6-5 and TRBJ2-3, with 7 bases lining up with TRBD1. J gave up 3 bases and V 7 bases, and 7 bases lay outside the gene matches. The V gene's germline CDR1 is MNHEY and CDR2 SVGAGI. The CDR3 extends over 14 amino acids. This CDR3 is CASMRQGQTDTQYF. In nucleotides, the CDR3 is TGTGCCAGCATGAGACAGGGACAGACAGATACGCAGTATTTT.

The genes are TRBV29-1 and TRBJ2-7, with D perhaps matching TRBD2 (6 bases). This CDR3 contains 12 residues. V was shortened by 7 bases and J by 1 base, with 11 bases between the two germline ends. CDR1 is SQVTM, CDR2 ANQGSEA, per germline. Here the CDR3 DNA reads TGCAGCGGAAGTGCGGGATCCTACGAGCAGTACTTC. Its protein is CSGSAGSYEQYF.

The chain has TRBV28 and TRBJ1-2; D is unresolved. Germline V gene lookup returns CDR1 MDHEN and CDR2 SYDVKM. The CDR3 has 11 amino acids. Between the trimmed V and J ends, which lost 8 bases and 4 bases, there was a span of 8 bases. Here the CDR3 reads CASGRPYGYTF. CDR3 nucleotide sequence: TGTGCCAGCGGACGGCCCTATGGCTACACCTTC.

This clone was seen just once. The chain carries TRBV21-1 and TRBJ2-7; TRBD1, the D gene given by the table, was not confirmed from the DNA. TRBV21-1 is marked as a pseudogene. The CDR3 is made up of 16 amino acids. CDR3 region: CASSTPGTGGSYEQYF. The CDR3, as DNA: TGTGCCAGCAGCACGCCAGGGACAGGGGGATCCTACGAGCAGTACTTC.